Below, one T cell receptor (beta chain) is given with its context. No antigen is known for it. No base-level quality is on record; no much larger clone is a single base apart. Trimming takes 2 bases from V and 5 bases from J, and the germline ends sit 11 bases apart. Per the germline V gene, SGDLS is the CDR1 and YYNGEE is the CDR2. The CDR3 spans 14 residues, from the cysteine through the phenylalanine. Only the CDR3 DNA stays, 42 bases, in frame from base 1. The data stem from a study of shared clonotypes between healthy human individuals (TCRdb year 2020). As for the study more broadly: Three men and two women, aged 18 to 49 years, made up the cohort. To estimate repertoire size and how much clonotypes are shared between individuals, the study performed deep sequencing of blood TCR repertoires from a few healthy adults. Per donor, three plates each were used for CD4 naive and CD4 memory, two for CD8 naive, and one for CD8 memory. Libraries were prepared and TCR repertoires were sequenced by different laboratories using diverse techniques, in order to increase sequencing depth and limit assay-specific biases. Between about 0.85 and 8.9 billion PBMCs per donor were obtained by leukapheresis. What the authors observed across the whole study: Pairwise subsampling led to the expectation that sequencing depth would affect the degree of clonotype sharing among donors. About 5% of naive CD4, 3.5% of naive CD8, approximately 2.2% of memory CD4, and approximately 0.39% of memory CD8 clonotypes were shared across a few donors. Sampling was restricted to blood, and TCR repertoires in tissues likely differ from the TCR repertoires found in blood. Because the study included only a small number of donors, the genetic and exposure-history diversity represented was limited. Higher generation probabilities were observed for clonotypes shared by all four sorted-subset donors than for non-shared clonotypes. Naive subsets generally had larger estimated clonotype richness than memory subsets. Incomplete sequencing was indicated by rarefaction of sorted-subset datasets, despite the large sequencing depth.

Using the deep immunoSEQ assay, TCR CDR3 regions were amplified from genomic DNA by multiplex PCR. For each cell subset, the extracted genomic DNA was distributed evenly across all wells of several immunoSEQ 96-well plates, and each plate served as one replicate. Each replicate PCR for sorted subsets received about 220 ng genomic DNA, equal to tens of thousands of T cell genomes. Purified libraries were quantified with a Qubit 3.0 fluorometer, sized on a Bioanalyzer 2100, and re-quantified with the KAPA Library Quantification kit. Every immunoSEQ 96-well plate was sequenced on a separate single-read 150-cycle Illumina NextSeq 550 flow cell. The study's own analysis went as follows. The immunoSEQ output contained only junctional sequences without quality scores, so filtering could not match that applied to full-length reads. Sequences were annotated with PyIR, a Python wrapper for IgBLAST v1.9, and V/J genes and CDR3 were assigned using IMGT germline references. Reads with weak V/J assignments (E-value above 1e-6), missing CDR3, stop codons, out-of-frame junctions, or ambiguous translated residues were removed. A V3J clonotype was defined by an identical inferred V gene, J gene, and CDR3 amino acid sequence. To compute the percentage overlap between repertoires, the number of shared unique clonotypes was divided by the size of the smaller repertoire. Repertoire richness was assessed with RTK rarefaction, the Chao1 estimator, and Recon v2.1 estimates of unobserved clonotypes. Generation probabilities were computed with OLGA for all TCRbeta clonotypes obtained by the gDNA method from a handful of donors. In TCRdb, the immuneACCESS table is reduced to in-frame sequences with V and J assigned. These tables do not hold every clone; where another copy was compared, an unresolved V gene accounts for under half, and the others remain unexplained. From that table come the V and J calls and clone size; the DNA was used to work out D and trimming. This sample is represented by 2 million to 2.5 million clones; approximately 90% of them were singletons. More than 0.35% of the sample rests with the top ten.

Healthy HIV-negative adults with no recently reported acute infections or vaccinations were included as donors. Only Caucasian adults living in Nashville, Tennessee, USA were represented among the donors. CD4+ T cells were enriched through magnetic negative selection, after which naive cells were positively selected on CD45RA and the remaining negative fraction served as the memory subset. After blood collection by leukapheresis, PBMCs were isolated using Ficoll-Histopaque density gradient centrifugation and then cryopreserved in the vapor phase of liquid nitrogen. Analytical flow cytometry was used to check the purity and quantity of every magnetically sorted T cell population. Genomic DNA was isolated from each sorted fraction and quantified by UV absorbance on a Nanodrop 2000c.

The clonotype originates from a man in his late teens or twenties in good health. Some clones in this sample may be carry-over from other donors' samples. The sample taken for sequencing was naive CD4+ T cells from PBMCs. In light of the paper, this sample's cell subset or site label describes: CD45RA+ positively selected. The receptor chain draws on TRBV9 and TRBJ1-5; the best D guess is TRBD1, with 5 bases matching. The CDR3 corresponds to CASSVTDVYQPQHF. The DNA sequence reads TGTGCCAGCAGCGTGACAGACGTGTATCAGCCCCAGCATTTT.